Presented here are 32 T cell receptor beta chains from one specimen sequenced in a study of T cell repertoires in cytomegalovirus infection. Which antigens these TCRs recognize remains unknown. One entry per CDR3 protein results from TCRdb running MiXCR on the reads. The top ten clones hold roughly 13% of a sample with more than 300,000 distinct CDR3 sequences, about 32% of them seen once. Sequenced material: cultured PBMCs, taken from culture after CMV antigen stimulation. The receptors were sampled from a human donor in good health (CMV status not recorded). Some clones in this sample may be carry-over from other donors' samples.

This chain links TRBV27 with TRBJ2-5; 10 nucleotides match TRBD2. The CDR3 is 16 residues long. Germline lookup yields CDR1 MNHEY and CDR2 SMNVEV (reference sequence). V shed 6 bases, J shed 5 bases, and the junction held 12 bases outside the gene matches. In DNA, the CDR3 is TGTGCCAGCAGACGCGGGACTAGCGCATCGTGGGAGACCCAGTACTTC. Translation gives CASRRGTSASWETQYF.

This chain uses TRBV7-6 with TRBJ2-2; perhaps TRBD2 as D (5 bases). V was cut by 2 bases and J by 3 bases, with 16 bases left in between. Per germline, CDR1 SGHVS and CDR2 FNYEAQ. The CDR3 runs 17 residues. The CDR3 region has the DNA TGTGCCAGCAGCTTAAGTGCCGGGAACTTACACACCGGGGAGCTGTTTTTT. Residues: CASSLSAGNLHTGELFF.

CDR3 sequence: CASSSYYRTGENEQFF. In DNA, the CDR3 is TGTGCCAGCAGTTCCTACTACCGGACAGGGGAAAATGAGCAGTTCTTC. V and J are TRBV6-2 or TRBV6-3 and TRBJ2-1; 9 bases agree with TRBD1. Germline trimming cut 4 bases from V and 7 bases from J; bases unmatched to any gene: 11. This CDR3 has 16 residues. Per germline, CDR1 MNHEY and CDR2 SVGEGT.

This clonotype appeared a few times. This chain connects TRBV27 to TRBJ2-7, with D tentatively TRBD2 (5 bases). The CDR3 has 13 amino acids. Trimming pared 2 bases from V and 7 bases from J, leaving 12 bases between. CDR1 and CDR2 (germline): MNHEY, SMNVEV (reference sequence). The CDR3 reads CASSLEGTGEQYV. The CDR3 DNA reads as TGTGCCAGCAGTTTAGAGGGTACGGGTGAGCAGTACGTC.

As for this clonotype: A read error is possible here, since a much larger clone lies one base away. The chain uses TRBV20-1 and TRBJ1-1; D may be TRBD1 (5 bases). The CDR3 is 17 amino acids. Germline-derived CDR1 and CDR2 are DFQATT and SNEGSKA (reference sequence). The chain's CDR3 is CSASNRGRRRMNSEAFF. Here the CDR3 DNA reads TGCAGTGCTAGTAACCGGGGGAGACGTCGTATGAACTCTGAAGCTTTCTTT.

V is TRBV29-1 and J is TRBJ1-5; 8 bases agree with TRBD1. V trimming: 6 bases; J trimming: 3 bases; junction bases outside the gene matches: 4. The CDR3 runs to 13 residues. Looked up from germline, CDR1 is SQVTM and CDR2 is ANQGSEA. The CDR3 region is CSVQDRVNQPQHF. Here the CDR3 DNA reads TGCAGCGTCCAGGACAGGGTCAATCAGCCCCAGCATTTT.

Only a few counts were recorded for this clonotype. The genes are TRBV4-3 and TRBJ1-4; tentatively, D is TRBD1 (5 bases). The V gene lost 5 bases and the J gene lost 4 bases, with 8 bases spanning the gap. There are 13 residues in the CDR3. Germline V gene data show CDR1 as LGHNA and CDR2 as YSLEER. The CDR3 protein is CASSRDFNEKLFF. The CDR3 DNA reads TGCGCCAGCAGCAGGGACTTTAATGAAAAACTGTTTTTT.

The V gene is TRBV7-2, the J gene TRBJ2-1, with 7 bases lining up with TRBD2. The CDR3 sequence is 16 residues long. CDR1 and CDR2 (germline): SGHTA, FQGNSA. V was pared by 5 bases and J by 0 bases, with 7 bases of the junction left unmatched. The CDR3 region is CASSRASGVSYNEQFF. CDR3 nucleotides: TGTGCCAGCAGCCGGGCTAGCGGAGTCTCCTACAATGAGCAGTTCTTC.

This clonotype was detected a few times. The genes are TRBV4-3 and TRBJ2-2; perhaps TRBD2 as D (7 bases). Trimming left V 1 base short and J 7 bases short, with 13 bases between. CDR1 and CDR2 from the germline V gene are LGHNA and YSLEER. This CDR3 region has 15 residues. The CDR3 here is CASSQVERDNGELFF. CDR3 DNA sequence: TGCGCCAGCAGCCAAGTAGAGCGGGACAACGGGGAGCTGTTTTTT.

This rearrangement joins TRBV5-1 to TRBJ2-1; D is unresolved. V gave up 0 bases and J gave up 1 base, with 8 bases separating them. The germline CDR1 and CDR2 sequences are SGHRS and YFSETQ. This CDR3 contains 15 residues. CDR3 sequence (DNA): TGCGCCAGCAGCTTGGTCCGACCTTCCTACAATGAGCAGTTCTTC. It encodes CASSLVRPSYNEQFF.

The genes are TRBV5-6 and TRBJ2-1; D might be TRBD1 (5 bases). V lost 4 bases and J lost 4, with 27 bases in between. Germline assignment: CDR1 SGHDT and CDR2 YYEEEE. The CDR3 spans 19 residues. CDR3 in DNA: TGTGCCAGCAGCCCCCTGGGGCAGGAAAATTTGTGGGCTTACAATGAGCAGTTCTTC. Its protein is CASSPLGQENLWAYNEQFF.

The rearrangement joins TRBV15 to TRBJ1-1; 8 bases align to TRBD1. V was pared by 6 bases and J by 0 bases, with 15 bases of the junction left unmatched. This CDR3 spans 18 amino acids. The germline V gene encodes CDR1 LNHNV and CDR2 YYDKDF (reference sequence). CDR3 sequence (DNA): TGTGCCACCAGTCAGACAGGGGCGCAGTATCGCCTGAACACTGAAGCTTTCTTT. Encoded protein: CATSQTGAQYRLNTEAFF. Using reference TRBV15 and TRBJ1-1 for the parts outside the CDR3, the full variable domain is DAMVIQNPRYQVTQFGKPVTLSCSQTLNHNVMYWYQQKSSQAPKLLFHYYDKDFNNEADTPDNFQSRRPNTSFCFLDIRSPGLGDTAMYLCATSQTGAQYRLNTEAFFGQGTRLTVV.

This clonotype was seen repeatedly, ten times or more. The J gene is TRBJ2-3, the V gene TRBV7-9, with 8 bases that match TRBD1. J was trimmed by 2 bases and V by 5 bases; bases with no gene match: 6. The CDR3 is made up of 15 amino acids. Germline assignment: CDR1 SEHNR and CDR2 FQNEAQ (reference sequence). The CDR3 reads CASSPRDRLTDTQYF. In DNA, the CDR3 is TGTGCCAGCAGCCCCCGGGACAGGCTCACAGATACGCAGTATTTT.

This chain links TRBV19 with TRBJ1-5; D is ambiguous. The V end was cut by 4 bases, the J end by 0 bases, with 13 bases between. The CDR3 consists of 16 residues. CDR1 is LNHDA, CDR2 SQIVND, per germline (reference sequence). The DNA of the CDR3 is TGTGCCAGTAGTACCTCCGGACGGGTTAGCAATCAGCCCCAGCATTTT. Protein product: CASSTSGRVSNQPQHF.

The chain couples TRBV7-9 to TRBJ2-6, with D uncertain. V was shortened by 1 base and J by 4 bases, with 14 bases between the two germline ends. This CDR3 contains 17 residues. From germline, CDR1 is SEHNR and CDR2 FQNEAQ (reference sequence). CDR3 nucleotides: TGTGCCAGCAGCTTAGTAGTAGACACCGAAGGGGCCAACGTCCTGACTTTC. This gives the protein CASSLVVDTEGANVLTF.

The CDR3 sequence is CASSGRPRGVGSGSFDTGELFF. The CDR3 bases are TGTGCCAGCAGCGGACGACCGCGAGGGGTGGGCAGCGGGAGTTTCGACACCGGGGAGCTGTTTTTT. The chain combines TRBV7-3 with TRBJ2-2; 8 bases map to TRBD2. V shed 5 bases, J shed 3 bases, and the junction held 26 bases outside the gene matches. The germline gives CDR1 SGHTA, CDR2 FQGTGA. This CDR3 is built from 22 residues.

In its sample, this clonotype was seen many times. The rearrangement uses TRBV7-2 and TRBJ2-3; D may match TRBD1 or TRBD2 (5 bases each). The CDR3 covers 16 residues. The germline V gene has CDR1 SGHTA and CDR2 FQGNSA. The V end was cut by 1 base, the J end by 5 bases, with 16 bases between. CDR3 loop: CASSLVGTHNGDTQYF. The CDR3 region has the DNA TGTGCCAGCAGCTTAGTCGGGACCCATAATGGAGATACGCAGTATTTT.

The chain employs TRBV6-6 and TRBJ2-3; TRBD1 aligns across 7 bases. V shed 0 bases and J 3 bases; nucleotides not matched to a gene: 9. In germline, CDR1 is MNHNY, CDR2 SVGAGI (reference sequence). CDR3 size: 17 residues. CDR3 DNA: TGTGCCAGCAGTTACTCAGCAGGGACAGTGGGAACAGATACGCAGTATTTT. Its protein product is CASSYSAGTVGTDTQYF.

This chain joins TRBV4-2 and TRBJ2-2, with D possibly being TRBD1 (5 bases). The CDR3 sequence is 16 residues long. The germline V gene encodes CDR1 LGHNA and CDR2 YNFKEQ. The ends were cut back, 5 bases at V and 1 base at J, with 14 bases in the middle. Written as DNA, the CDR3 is TGTGCCAGCAGCTCCCCGAGGACACTGAACACCGGGGAGCTGTTTTTT. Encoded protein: CASSSPRTLNTGELFF.

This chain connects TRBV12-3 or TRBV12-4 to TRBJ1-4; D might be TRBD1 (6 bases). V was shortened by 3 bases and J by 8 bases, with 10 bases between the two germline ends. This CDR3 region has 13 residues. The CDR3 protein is CASSFGGREKLFF. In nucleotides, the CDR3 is TGTGCCAGCAGTTTCGGGGGGCGAGAAAAACTGTTTTTT.

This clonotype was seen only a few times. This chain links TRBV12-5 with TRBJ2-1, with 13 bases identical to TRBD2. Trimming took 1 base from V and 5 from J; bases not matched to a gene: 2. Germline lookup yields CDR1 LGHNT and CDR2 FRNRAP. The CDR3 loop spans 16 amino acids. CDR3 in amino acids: CASGLATSGRDNEQFF. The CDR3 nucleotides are TGTGCTAGTGGTTTGGCAACTAGCGGGAGGGACAATGAGCAGTTCTTC. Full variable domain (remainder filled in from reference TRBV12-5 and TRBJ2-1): DARVTQTPRHKVTEMGQEVTMRCQPILGHNTVFWYRQTMMQGLELLAYFRNRAPLDDSGMPKDRFSAEMPDATLATLKIQPSEPRDSAVYFCASGLATSGRDNEQFFGPGTRLTVL.

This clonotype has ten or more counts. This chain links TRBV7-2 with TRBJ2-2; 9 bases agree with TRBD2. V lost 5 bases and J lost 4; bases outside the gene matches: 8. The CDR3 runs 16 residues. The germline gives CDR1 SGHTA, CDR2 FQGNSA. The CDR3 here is CASSLTGGRVTGELFF. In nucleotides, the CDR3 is TGTGCCAGCAGCCTGACTGGCGGGAGGGTCACCGGGGAGCTGTTTTTT.

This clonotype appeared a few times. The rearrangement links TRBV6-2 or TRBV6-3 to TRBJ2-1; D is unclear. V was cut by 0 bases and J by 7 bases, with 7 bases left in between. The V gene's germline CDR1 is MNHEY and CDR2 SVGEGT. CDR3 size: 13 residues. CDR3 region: CASSYSIGNEQFF. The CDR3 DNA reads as TGTGCCAGCAGTTACTCGATTGGGAATGAGCAGTTCTTC.

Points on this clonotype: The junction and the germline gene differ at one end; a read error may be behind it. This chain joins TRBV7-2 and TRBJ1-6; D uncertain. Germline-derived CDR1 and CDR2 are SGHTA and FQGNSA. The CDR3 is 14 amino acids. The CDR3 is CASSSRALNSPLLF. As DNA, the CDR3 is TGTGCCAGCAGCTCTCGGGCCCTGAATTCACCCCTCCTCTTT.

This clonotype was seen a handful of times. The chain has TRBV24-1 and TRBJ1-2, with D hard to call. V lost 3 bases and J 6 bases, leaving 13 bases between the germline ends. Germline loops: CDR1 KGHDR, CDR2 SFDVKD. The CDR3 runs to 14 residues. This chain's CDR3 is CATSDRTVLHGYTF. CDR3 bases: TGTGCCACCAGTGATCGTACAGTACTCCATGGCTACACCTTC.

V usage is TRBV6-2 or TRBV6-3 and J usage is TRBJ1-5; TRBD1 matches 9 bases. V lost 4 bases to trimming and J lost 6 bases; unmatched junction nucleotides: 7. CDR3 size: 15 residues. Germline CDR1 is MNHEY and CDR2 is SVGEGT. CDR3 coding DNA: TGTGCCAGCAGTTCAGGGACAGGGAGTTCTCAGCCCCAGCATTTT. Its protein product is CASSSGTGSSQPQHF.

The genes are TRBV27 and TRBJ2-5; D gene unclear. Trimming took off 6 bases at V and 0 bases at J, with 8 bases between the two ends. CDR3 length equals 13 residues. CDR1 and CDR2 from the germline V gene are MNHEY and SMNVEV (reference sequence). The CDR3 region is CASSPFNQETQYF. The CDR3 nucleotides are TGTGCCAGCAGCCCCTTCAACCAAGAGACCCAGTACTTC.

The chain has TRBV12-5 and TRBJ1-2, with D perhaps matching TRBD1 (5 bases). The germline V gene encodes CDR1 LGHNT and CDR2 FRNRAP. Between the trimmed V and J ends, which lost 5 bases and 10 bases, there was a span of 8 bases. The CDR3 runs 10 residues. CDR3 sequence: CASGGTFYTF. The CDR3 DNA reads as TGTGCTAGTGGTGGGACCTTCTACACCTTC.

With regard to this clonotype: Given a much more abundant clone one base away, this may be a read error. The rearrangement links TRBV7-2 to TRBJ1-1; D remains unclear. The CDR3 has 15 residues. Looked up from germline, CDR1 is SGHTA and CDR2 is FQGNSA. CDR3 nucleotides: TGTGACAGCAGCCGCCGGTGGGCCGCGAACACTGAAGCTTTCTTT. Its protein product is CDSSRRWAANTEAFF.

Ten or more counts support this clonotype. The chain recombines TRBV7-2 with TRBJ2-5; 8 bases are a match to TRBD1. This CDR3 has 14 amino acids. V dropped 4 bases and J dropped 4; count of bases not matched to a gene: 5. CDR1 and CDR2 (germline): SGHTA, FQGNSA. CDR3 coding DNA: TGTGCCAGCAGCTCCCGACAGGGGAGAGAGACCCAGTACTTC. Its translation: CASSSRQGRETQYF.

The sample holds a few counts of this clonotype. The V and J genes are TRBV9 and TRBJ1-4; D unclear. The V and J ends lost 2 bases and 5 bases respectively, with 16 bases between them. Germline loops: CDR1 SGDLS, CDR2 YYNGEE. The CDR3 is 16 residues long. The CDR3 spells CASSVGGDLGNEKLFF. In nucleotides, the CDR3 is TGTGCCAGCAGCGTCGGAGGAGACTTGGGGAATGAAAAACTGTTTTTT.

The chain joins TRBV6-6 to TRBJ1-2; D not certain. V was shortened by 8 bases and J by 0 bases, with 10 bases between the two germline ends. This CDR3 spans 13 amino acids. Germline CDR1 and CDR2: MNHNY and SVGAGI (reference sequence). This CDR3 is CASYYGANYGYTF. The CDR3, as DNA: TGTGCCAGCTACTACGGAGCTAACTATGGCTACACCTTC.